This entry lists 17 T cell receptor beta chains sequenced from one sample in a study of cytomegalovirus exposure and HLA in healthy donors. Primers: 60 Vbeta forward and 13 Jbeta reverse. Clones were sequenced by immunoSEQ multiplex PCR, and TCRdb holds only the in-frame ones, with some missing. Among some 170,000 clones listed, 82% were seen once. Sequencing was performed on PBMCs. Receptors were obtained from a girl aged 2 to 9 in good health and CMV-seropositive.

The genes are TRBV28 and TRBJ2-2, with 8 bases aligning to TRBD2. V was clipped by 5 bases and J by 6 bases; unmatched bases: 8. This CDR3 has 15 amino acids. Germline V gives CDR1 MDHEN, CDR2 SYDVKM. The DNA for the CDR3 is TGTGCCAGCAGTGTCGGGACTAGGGATGCCGGGGAGCTGTTTTTT. Translating gives CASSVGTRDAGELFF. Variable domain in full (rest from reference TRBV28 and TRBJ2-2): DVKVTQSSRYLVKRTGEKVFLECVQDMDHENMFWYRQDPGLGLRLIYFSYDVKMKEKGDIPEGYSVSREKKERFSLILESASTNQTSMYLCASSVGTRDAGELFFGEGSRLTVL.

V usage is TRBV4-2 and J usage is TRBJ2-1, with TRBD2 identical over 8 bases. V shed 4 bases and J 7 bases; nucleotides not matched to a gene: 9. Germline V gene data show CDR1 as LGHNA and CDR2 as YNFKEQ. The CDR3 has 15 amino acids. Written as DNA, the CDR3 is TGTGCCAGCAGCCCCGAGGCGGGAGGAGGAAATGAGCAGTTCTTC. This translates into CASSPEAGGGNEQFF.

This chain connects TRBV12-5 to TRBJ2-1, with TRBD2 matching 10 bases. The CDR3 loop spans 17 amino acids. Germline V lookup: CDR1 LGHNT, CDR2 FRNRAP. J gave up 8 bases and V 6 bases, and 16 bases lay outside the gene matches. The CDR3 bases are TGTGCTAGTGGCCATCTCAGCCTAGCGGGGGCCCTTCATGAGCAGTTCTTC. It encodes CASGHLSLAGALHEQFF.

The chain links TRBV29-1 to TRBJ2-3, with 16 bases identical to TRBD2. CDR3 length equals 16 residues. Germline assignment: CDR1 SQVTM and CDR2 ANQGSEA. Trimming at V came to 6 bases and at J to 1 base, leaving 4 bases not matched to a gene. The DNA of the CDR3 is TGCAGCGTCGACGGGACTAGCGGGAGGGGCACAGATACGCAGTATTTT. Translated: CSVDGTSGRGTDTQYF.

This chain connects TRBV6-1 to TRBJ2-1; 8 bases fit TRBD1. The germline CDR1 and CDR2 sequences are MNHNS and SASEGT. This CDR3 comprises 14 residues. Trimming took 10 bases from V and 5 from J; bases not matched to a gene: 10. The DNA for the CDR3 is TGTGCCACCGAGGAGGACAGGGCTAACAATGAGCAGTTCTTC. Encoded protein: CATEEDRANNEQFF.

The rearrangement links TRBV6-1 to TRBJ2-7; 11 nucleotides align to TRBD2. V lost 8 bases, J lost 3 bases, and 3 bases stayed unmatched. From germline, CDR1 is MNHNS and CDR2 SASEGT. The CDR3 sequence is 13 residues long. For the CDR3, the DNA is TGTGCCAGCCGGGGACTAGCGGTCTACGAGCAGTACTTC. Its translation is CASRGLAVYEQYF.

The chain has TRBV2 and TRBJ1-1; D ambiguous. V shed 5 bases and J shed 7 bases, with 8 bases lying between them. The germline V gene has CDR1 SNHLY and CDR2 FYNNEI. CDR3 length: 11 amino acids. CDR3 protein: CASSLDYEAFF. The CDR3, as DNA: TGTGCCAGCAGTCTTGACTATGAAGCTTTCTTT.

The chain joins TRBV27 to TRBJ2-5, with 11 bases identical to TRBD1. V was pared by 6 bases and J by 2 bases, with 8 bases of the junction left unmatched. The CDR3 has 16 amino acids. In germline, CDR1 is MNHEY, CDR2 SMNVEV (reference sequence). The CDR3 sequence: CASRPADRGRQETQYF. CDR3 nucleotide sequence: TGTGCCAGCAGACCTGCGGACAGGGGGCGTCAAGAGACCCAGTACTTC.

This clone appeared a single time. This chain connects TRBV5-1 to TRBJ1-6; tentative D call: TRBD1 (5 bases). The CDR3 consists of 15 residues. The ends were cut back, 0 bases at V and 10 bases at J, with 14 bases in the middle. Germline V gene sequence: CDR1 SGHRS, CDR2 YFSETQ. The CDR3 nucleotides are TGCGCCAGCAGCTTGGAAAAGGGGAATTACTCACCCCTCCACTTT. Protein: CASSLEKGNYSPLHF.

This clone appeared a few times. This chain connects TRBV6-6 to TRBJ2-7; the D is unclear. Germline CDR1 is MNHNY and CDR2 is SVGAGI (reference sequence). V lost 5 bases, J lost 2 bases, and 4 bases lay in between. The CDR3 contains 11 residues. The CDR3 spells CASSRAYEQYF. The CDR3 nucleotides read TGTGCCAGCAGTCGAGCCTACGAGCAGTACTTC.

The rearrangement joins TRBV7-3 to TRBJ2-3; 7 positions match TRBD2. The germline CDR1 and CDR2 sequences are SGHTA and FQGTGA. The CDR3 totals 14 residues. J lost 1 base, V lost 3 bases, and 1 base had no gene match. The CDR3 DNA sequence: TGTGCCAGCAGCTTTCTAGCGGGCACAGATACGCAGTATTTT. Translating it yields CASSFLAGTDTQYF.

A word on this clone: In the same sample, other DNA sequences code for this CDR3. The chain uses TRBV6-4 and TRBJ2-3, with 8 nucleotides matching TRBD2. The germline CDR1 and CDR2 sequences are MRHNA and SNTAGT. CDR3 length equals 15 residues. Trimming removed 0 bases from V and 1 base from J; junction bases left unmatched: 0. CDR3 DNA: TGTGCCAGCAGTGACTCCGGGGGGGGCACAGATACGCAGTATTTT. Its translation is CASSDSGGGTDTQYF.

The chain recombines TRBV6-1 with TRBJ2-3; D gene unclear. Germline values: CDR1 MNHNS, CDR2 SASEGT. The CDR3 contains 11 residues. V lost 3 bases and J lost 11, with 9 bases in between. CDR3 sequence reads: CASSDRVGQYF. The CDR3 DNA is TGTGCCAGCAGTGACCGAGTTGGGCAGTATTTT.

The genes are TRBV4-1 and TRBJ1-1, with TRBD1 matching 11 bases. J gave up 3 bases and V 4 bases, and 4 bases lay outside the gene matches. The CDR3 loop spans 15 amino acids. CDR1 is MGHRA, CDR2 YSYEKL, per germline. Here the CDR3 reads CASSLGQGAYTEAFF. The CDR3 DNA follows: TGCGCCAGCAGCCTTGGACAGGGGGCCTACACTGAAGCTTTCTTT.

V gene TRBV5-4 combines with J gene TRBJ1-3, with TRBD1 identical over 7 bases. The germline V gene encodes CDR1 SGHNT and CDR2 YYREEE (reference sequence). With 4 bases clipped from V and 4 bases from J, the junction kept 2 bases outside the gene matches. The CDR3 extends over 13 amino acids. The DNA for the CDR3 is TGTGCCAGCAGCGGACAGGTCGGAAACACCATATATTTT. Encoded protein: CASSGQVGNTIYF.

The chain combines TRBV4-1 with TRBJ1-1; D perhaps matches TRBD1 (5 bases). The CDR3 sequence is 17 residues long. The V and J ends lost 0 bases and 3 bases respectively, with 17 bases between them. Germline V gene sequence: CDR1 MGHRA, CDR2 YSYEKL. CDR3 amino acids: CASSQDPPAGWYTEAFF. The CDR3 nucleotides are TGCGCCAGCAGCCAAGACCCCCCGGCAGGGTGGTACACTGAAGCTTTCTTT.

This clone was found a few times. The chain couples TRBV7-2 to TRBJ2-5, with D perhaps TRBD2 (5 bases). The V gene's germline CDR1 is SGHTA and CDR2 FQGNSA. The CDR3 is 14 amino acids. V shed 1 base and J shed 1 base, with 7 bases lying between them. The CDR3 region has the DNA TGTGCCAGCAGCTTAGAGGGAGTCCAAGAGACCCAGTACTTC. Translated, it gives CASSLEGVQETQYF.